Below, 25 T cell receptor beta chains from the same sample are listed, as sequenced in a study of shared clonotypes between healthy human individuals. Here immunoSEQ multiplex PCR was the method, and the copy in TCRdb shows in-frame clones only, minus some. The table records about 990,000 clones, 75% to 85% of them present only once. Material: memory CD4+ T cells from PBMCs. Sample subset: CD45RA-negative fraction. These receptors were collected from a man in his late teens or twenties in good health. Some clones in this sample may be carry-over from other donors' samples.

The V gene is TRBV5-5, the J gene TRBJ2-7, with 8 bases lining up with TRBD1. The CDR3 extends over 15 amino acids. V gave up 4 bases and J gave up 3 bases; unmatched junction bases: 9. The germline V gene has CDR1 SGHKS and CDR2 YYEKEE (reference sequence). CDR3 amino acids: CASSPEDRGSYEQYF. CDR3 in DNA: TGTGCCAGCAGCCCAGAAGACAGGGGAAGCTACGAGCAGTACTTC.

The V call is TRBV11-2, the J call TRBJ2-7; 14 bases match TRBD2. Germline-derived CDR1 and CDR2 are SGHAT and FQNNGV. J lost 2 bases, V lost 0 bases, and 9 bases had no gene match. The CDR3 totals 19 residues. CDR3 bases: TGTGCCAGCAGCTTAGAGACTAGCGGGAGGGCAAAGGACCCCTACGAGCAGTACTTC. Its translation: CASSLETSGRAKDPYEQYF.

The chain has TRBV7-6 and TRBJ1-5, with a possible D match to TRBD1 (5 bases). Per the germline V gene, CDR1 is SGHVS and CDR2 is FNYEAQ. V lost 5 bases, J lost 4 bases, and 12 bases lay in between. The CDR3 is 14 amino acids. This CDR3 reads CASSPGTENQPQHF. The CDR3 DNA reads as TGTGCCAGCAGCCCTGGGACGGAGAATCAGCCCCAGCATTTT.

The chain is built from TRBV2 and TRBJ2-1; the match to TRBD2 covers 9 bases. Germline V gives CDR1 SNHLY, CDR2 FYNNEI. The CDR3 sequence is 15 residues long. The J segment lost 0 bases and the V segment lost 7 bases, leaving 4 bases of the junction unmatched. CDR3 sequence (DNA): TGTGCCAGCAATGGCGGGAGGGCCTCCTACAATGAGCAGTTCTTC. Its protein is CASNGGRASYNEQFF.

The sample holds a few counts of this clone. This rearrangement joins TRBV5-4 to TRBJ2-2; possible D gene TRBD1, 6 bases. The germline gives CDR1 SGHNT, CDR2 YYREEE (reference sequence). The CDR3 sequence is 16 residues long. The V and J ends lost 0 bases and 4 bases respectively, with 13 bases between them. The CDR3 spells CASSLVTGVITGELFF. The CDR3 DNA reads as TGTGCCAGCAGCTTGGTGACAGGCGTGATCACCGGGGAGCTGTTTTTT.

CDR3 protein: CASSLDGVQAFF. The CDR3 nucleotides read TGTGCCAGCAGCTTGGACGGAGTCCAAGCTTTCTTT. V and J are TRBV11-3 and TRBJ1-1; D not resolved. The CDR3 has 12 residues. V lost 3 bases and J lost 9, with 11 bases in between. Germline-derived CDR1 and CDR2 are SGHNT and YENEEA.

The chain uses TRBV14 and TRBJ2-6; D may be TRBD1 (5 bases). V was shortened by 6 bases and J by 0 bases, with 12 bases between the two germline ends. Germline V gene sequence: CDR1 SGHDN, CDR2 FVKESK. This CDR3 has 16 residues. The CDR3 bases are TGTGCCAGCAGTCGACAGTCTAGCTCTGGGGCCAACGTCCTGACTTTC. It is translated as CASSRQSSSGANVLTF.

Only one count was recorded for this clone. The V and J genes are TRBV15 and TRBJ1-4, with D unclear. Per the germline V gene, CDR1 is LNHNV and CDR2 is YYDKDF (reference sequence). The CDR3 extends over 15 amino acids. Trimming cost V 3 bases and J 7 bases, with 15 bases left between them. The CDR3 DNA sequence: TGTGCCACCAGCAGGAACCGGGCGGGTGGTGAAAAACTGTTTTTT. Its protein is CATSRNRAGGEKLFF.

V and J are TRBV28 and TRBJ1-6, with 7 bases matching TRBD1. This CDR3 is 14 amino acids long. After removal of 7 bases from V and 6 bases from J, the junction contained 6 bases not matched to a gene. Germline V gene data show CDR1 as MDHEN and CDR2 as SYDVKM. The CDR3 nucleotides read TGTGCCAGCACCAGGGACAGTCTTAATTCACCCCTCCACTTT. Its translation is CASTRDSLNSPLHF.

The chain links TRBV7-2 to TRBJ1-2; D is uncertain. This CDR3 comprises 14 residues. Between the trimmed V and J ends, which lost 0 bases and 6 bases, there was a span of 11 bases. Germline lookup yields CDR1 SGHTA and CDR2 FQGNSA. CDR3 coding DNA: TGTGCCAGCAGCTTAGCGCGGTTAAATAATGGCTACACCTTC. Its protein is CASSLARLNNGYTF.

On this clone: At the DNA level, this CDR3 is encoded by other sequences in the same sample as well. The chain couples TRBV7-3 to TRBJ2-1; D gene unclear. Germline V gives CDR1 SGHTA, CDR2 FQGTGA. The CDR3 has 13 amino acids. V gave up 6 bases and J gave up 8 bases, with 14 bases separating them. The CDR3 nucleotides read TGTGCCAGCAGTGCGAGTGGATCGGATGAGCAGTTCTTC. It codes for CASSASGSDEQFF.

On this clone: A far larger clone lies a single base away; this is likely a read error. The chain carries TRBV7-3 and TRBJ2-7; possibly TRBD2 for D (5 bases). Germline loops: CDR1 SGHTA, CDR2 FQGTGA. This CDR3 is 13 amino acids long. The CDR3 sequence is CACRPSGSYEQYF. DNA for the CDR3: TGTGCCTGCAGACCCAGCGGCTCCTACGAGCAGTACTTC.

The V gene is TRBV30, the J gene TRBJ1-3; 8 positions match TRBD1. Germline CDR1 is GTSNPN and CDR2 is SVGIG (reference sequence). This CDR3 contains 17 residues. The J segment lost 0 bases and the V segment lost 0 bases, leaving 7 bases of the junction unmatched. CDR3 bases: TGTGCCTGGAGTGTACTTCAGGGGGCACACTCTGGAAACACCATATATTTT. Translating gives CAWSVLQGAHSGNTIYF. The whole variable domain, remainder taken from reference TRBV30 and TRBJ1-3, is SQTIHQWPATLVQPVGSPLSLECTVEGTSNPNLYWYRQAAGRGLQLLFYSVGIGQISSEVPQNLSASRPQDRQFILSSKKLLLSDSGFYLCAWSVLQGAHSGNTIYFGEGSWLTVV.

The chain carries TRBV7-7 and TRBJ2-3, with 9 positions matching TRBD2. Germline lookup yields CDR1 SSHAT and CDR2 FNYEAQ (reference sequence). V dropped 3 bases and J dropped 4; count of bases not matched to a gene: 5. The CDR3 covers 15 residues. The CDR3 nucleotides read TGTGCCAGCAGCTTCGGGACTAGCAAGTCAGATACGCAGTATTTT. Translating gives CASSFGTSKSDTQYF.

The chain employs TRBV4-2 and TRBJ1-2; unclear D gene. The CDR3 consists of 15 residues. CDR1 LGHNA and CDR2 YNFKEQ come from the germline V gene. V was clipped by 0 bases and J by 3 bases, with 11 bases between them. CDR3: CASSQERRAYYGYTF. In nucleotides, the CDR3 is TGTGCCAGCAGCCAAGAAAGGCGGGCATACTATGGCTACACCTTC.

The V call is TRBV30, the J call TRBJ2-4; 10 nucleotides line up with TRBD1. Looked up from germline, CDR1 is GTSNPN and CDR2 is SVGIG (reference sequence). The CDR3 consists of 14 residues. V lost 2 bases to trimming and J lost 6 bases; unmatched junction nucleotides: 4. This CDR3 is CAWSWGQGRNIQYF. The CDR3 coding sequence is TGTGCCTGGAGTTGGGGACAGGGGCGAAACATTCAGTACTTC.

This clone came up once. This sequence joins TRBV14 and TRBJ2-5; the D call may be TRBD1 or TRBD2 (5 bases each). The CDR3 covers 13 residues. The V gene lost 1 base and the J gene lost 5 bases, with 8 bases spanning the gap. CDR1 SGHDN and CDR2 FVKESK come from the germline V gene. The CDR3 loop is CASSQGGAETQYF. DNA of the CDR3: TGTGCCAGCAGCCAAGGAGGGGCCGAGACCCAGTACTTC.

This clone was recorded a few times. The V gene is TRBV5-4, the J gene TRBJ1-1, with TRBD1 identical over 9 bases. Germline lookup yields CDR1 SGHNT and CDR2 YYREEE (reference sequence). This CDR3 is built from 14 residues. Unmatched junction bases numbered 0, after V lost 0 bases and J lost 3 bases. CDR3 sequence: CASSLGTGDTEAFF. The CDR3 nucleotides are TGTGCCAGCAGCTTGGGGACAGGGGACACTGAAGCTTTCTTT. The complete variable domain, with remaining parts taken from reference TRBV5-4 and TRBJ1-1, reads ETGVTQSPTHLIKTRGQQVTLRCSSQSGHNTVSWYQQALGQGPQFIFQYYREEENGRGNFPPRFSGLQFPNYSSELNVNALELDDSALYLCASSLGTGDTEAFFGQGTRLTVV.

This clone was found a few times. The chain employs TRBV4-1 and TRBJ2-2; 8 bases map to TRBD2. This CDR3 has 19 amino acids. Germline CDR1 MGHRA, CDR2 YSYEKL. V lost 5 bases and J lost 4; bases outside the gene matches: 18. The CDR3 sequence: CASSAGGAGEVVGTGELFF. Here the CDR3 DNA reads TGCGCCAGCAGCGCCGGGGGAGCGGGAGAAGTGGTCGGCACCGGGGAGCTGTTTTTT.

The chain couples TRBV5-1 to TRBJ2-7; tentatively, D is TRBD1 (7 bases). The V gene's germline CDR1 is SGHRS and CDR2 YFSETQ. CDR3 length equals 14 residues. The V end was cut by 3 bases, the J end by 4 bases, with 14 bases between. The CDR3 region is CASSSRQGLYEQYF. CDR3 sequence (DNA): TGCGCCAGCAGCTCACGACAGGGACTGTACGAGCAGTACTTC.

The CDR3 sequence: CASSPLYRSYEQYF. The DNA of the CDR3 is TGCGCCAGCAGCCCTCTGTATCGGTCCTACGAGCAGTACTTC. This chain links TRBV5-1 with TRBJ2-7; D uncertain. The germline gives CDR1 SGHRS, CDR2 YFSETQ. Trimming left V 4 bases short and J 1 base short, with 12 bases between. This CDR3 is 14 amino acids long.

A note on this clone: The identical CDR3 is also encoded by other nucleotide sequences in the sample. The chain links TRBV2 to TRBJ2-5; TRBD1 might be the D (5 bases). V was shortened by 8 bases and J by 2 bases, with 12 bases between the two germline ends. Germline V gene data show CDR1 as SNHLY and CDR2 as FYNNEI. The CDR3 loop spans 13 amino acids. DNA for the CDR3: TGTGCCAGCGGTGGGGCAGGGCAAGAGACCCAGTACTTC. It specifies CASGGAGQETQYF. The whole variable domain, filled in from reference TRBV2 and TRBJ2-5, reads EPEVTQTPSHQVTQMGQEVILRCVPISNHLYFYWYRQILGQKVEFLVSFYNNEISEKSEIFDDQFSVERPDGSNFTLKIRSTKLEDSAMYFCASGGAGQETQYFGPGTRLLVL.

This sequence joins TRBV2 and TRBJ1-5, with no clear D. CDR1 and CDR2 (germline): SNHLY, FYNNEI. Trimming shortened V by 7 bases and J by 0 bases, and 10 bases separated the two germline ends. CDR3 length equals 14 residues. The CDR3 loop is CASTAWDSNQPQHF. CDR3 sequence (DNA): TGTGCCAGCACGGCATGGGATAGCAATCAGCCCCAGCATTTT.

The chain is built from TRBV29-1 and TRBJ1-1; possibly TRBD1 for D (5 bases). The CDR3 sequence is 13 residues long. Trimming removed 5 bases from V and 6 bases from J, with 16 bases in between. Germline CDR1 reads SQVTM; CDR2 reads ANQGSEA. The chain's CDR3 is CSVSQGESAEAFF. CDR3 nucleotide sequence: TGCAGCGTTTCTCAGGGAGAATCCGCTGAAGCTTTCTTT. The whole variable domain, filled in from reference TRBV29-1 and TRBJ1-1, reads SAVISQKPSRDICQRGTSLTIQCQVDSQVTMMFWYRQQPGQSLTLIATANQGSEATYESGFVIDKFPISRPNLTFSTLTVSNMSPEDSSIYLCSVSQGESAEAFFGQGTRLTVV.

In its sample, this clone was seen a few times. CDR3 coding DNA: TGTGCCAGCAGCTTAGCGCGGTCTAGCGGGAGCAATGAGCAGTTCTTC. This sequence encodes CASSLARSSGSNEQFF. The V and J genes are TRBV7-9 and TRBJ2-1, with TRBD2 identical over 10 bases. The germline V gene has CDR1 SEHNR and CDR2 FQNEAQ (reference sequence). With V trimmed by 0 bases and J by 6 bases, 5 bases remained unmatched. The CDR3 contains 16 residues. The entire variable domain, with the rest obtained from reference TRBV7-9 and TRBJ2-1, is as follows: DTGVSQNPRHKITKRGQNVTFRCDPISEHNRLYWYRQTLGQGPEFLTYFQNEAQLEKSRLLSDRFSAERPKGSFSTLEIQRTEQGDSAMYLCASSLARSSGSNEQFFGPGTRLTVL.